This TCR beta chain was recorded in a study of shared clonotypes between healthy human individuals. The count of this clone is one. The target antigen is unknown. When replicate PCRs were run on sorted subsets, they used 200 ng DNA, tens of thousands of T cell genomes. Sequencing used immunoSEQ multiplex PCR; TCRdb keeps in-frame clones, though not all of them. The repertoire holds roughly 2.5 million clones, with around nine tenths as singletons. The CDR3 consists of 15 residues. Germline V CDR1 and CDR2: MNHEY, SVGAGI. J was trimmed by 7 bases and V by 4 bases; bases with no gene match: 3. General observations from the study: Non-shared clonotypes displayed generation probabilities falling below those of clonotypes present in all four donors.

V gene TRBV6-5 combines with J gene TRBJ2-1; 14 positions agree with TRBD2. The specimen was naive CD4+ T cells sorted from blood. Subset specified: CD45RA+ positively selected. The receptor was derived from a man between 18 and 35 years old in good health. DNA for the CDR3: TGTGCCAGCAGTTCAGGGACTAGCGGGAGTAATGAGCAGTTCTTC. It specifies CASSSGTSGSNEQFF.